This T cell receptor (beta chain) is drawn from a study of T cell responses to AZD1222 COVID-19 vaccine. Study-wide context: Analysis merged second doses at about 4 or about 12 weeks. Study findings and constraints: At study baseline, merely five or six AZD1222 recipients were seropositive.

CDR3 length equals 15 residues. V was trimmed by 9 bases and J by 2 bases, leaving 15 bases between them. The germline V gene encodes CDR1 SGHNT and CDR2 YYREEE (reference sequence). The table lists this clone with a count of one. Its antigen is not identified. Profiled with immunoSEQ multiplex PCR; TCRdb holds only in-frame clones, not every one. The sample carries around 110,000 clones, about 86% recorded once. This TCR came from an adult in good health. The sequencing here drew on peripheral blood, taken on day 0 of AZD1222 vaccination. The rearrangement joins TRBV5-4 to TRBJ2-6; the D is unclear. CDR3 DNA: TGTGCCACTCCTGGAAGGAACACTGGGGCCAACGTCCTGACTTTC. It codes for CATPGRNTGANVLTF. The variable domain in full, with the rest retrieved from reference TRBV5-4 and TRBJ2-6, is ETGVTQSPTHLIKTRGQQVTLRCSSQSGHNTVSWYQQALGQGPQFIFQYYREEENGRGNFPPRFSGLQFPNYSSELNVNALELDDSALYLCATPGRNTGANVLTFGAGSRLTVL.